This T cell receptor beta chain appears in the sequencing data of a study of cytomegalovirus exposure and HLA in healthy donors. As to this clone: Its antigen is still unknown.

V lost 8 bases and J 3 bases, leaving 11 bases between the germline ends. The CDR3 contains 12 residues. Per the germline V gene, CDR1 is MNHEY and CDR2 is SVGAGI. TCRdb's table, derived via immunoSEQ multiplex PCR, lists solely in-frame clones and lacks some. The table lists about 200,000 clones, roughly 82% of them singletons. Study-wide results and limits: Confirmation was obtained in vitro that a few CMV-associated chains are specific for CMV antigens.

The donors formed part of the approximately 120-subject validation cohort, distinct from the roughly 640-subject first cohort. The sequence was obtained from a woman aged 25 to 39 in good health and CMV-seropositive. The gene calls are TRBV6-5 and TRBJ2-7; weak D call: TRBD1 (6 bases). Sample: PBMCs. CDR3 protein: CASLGQIYEQYF. The DNA for the CDR3 is TGTGCCAGCCTTGGACAGATCTACGAGCAGTACTTC.